This is a list of T cell receptor beta chains from one sample in a study of blood T cell repertoires in COVID-19. Clones were read by immunoSEQ multiplex PCR, and TCRdb kept only the in-frame ones, dropping some. The sample carries 90,000 to 110,000 clones, 85% to 90% recorded once. The sequencing input was peripheral blood. The source is a man aged 45 to 65 with acute or convalescent COVID-19. Both conserved end residues are part of each CDR3. Fields, in order: J gene, clone size, D gene, V gene, CDR3 DNA, CDR3 protein. The D gene is left open where the match is weak. Size is stated for part of the rows, as once, few or many counts, or as a class when the clone is expanded.

TRBJ1-6 - - TRBV4-1 TGCGCCAGCAGCAGGCGGGGCGGAGATAATTCACCCCTCCACTTT CASSRRGGDNSPLHF
TRBJ2-5 few TRBD2 TRBV27 TGTGCCAGCAGTTTTTCCCTTCAGCGGGAGGGCCGAGAGACCCAGTACTTC CASSFSLQREGRETQYF
TRBJ1-5 - TRBD1 TRBV5-1 TGCGCCAGCAGCCCCGCGACAGGGAGCAATCAGCCCCAGCATTTT CASSPATGSNQPQHF
TRBJ1-5 - - TRBV19 TGTGCCAGTAGTATAGACGGTAGCAATCAGCCCCAGCATTTT CASSIDGSNQPQHF
TRBJ2-4 - TRBD1 TRBV30 TGTGCCTGGAGTAAACAGGGGGCGCATACCCCTCTCAGAAACATTCAGTACTTC CAWSKQGAHTPLRNIQYF
TRBJ2-1 - TRBD2 TRBV27 TGTGCCAGTGGCTTAGAGACTAGCGGGAGGGTAAGTCGAAATGAGCAGTTCTTC CASGLETSGRVSRNEQFF
TRBJ1-1 - - TRBV7-3 TGTGCCAGCAGCTCACAGGGGAACACTGAAGCTTTCTTT CASSSQGNTEAFF
TRBJ1-4 - TRBD1 TRBV5-1 TGCGCCAGCAGCCCGGACAGGGGCAACGAAAAACTGTTTTTT CASSPDRGNEKLFF
TRBJ2-1 - TRBD2 TRBV13 TGTGCCAGCAGCCCTTCCCGGCTAGCGGGAGAGTCGTCCTACAATGAGCAGTTCTTC CASSPSRLAGESSYNEQFF
TRBJ1-2 - TRBD1 TRBV28 TGTGCCAGCAGTTTATCCCCGACAGGGCTTGGCTACACCTTC CASSLSPTGLGYTF
TRBJ2-1 - - TRBV19 TGTGCCAGTAGTATCAAGCGCTACAATGAGCAGTTCTTC CASSIKRYNEQFF
TRBJ1-5 - TRBD1 TRBV13 TGTGCCAGCAGCACCCGACAGGGCGCTCAGCCCCAGCATTTT CASSTRQGAQPQHF
TRBJ2-1 - TRBD2 TRBV28 TGTGCCAGCAACCGCGGGAGCTCCTACAATGAGCAGTTCTTC CASNRGSSYNEQFF
TRBJ2-1 - TRBD1 TRBV14 TGTGCCAGCAGCCCCCTCCTGACAGGGCGCGACAATGAGCAGTTCTTC CASSPLLTGRDNEQFF
TRBJ1-1 - - TRBV5-5 TGTGCCAGCAGTACCACGACACGTCGGAACACTGAAGCTTTCTTT CASSTTTRRNTEAFF
TRBJ2-7 - TRBD1 TRBV6-7 TGTGCCAGCACCCAGACAGGGAGCTACGAGCAGTACTTC CASTQTGSYEQYF
TRBJ1-6 - - TRBV9 TGTGCCAGCGGAGGGGCCGTTGCGGACTCTAGCTCCTATAATTCACCCCTCCACTTT CASGGAVADSSSYNSPLHF
TRBJ2-1 - - TRBV4-1 TGCGCCAGCAGCCAAGAGGACCAGCGGATCAGCCGCTCCTACAATGAGCAGTTCTTC CASSQEDQRISRSYNEQFF
TRBJ2-1 - TRBD2 TRBV6-5 TGTGCCAGCAGTTACGGGGGGGGACTAGCAGGCAATGAGCAGTTCTTC CASSYGGGLAGNEQFF
TRBJ2-3 - TRBD2 TRBV10-3 TGTGCCATCACTATTAGCGGGGGTAGCACAGATACGCAGTATTTT CAITISGGSTDTQYF
TRBJ1-1 - - TRBV25-1 TGTGCCAGCAGTTTAGGACAGAGAAACACTGAAGCTTTCTTT CASSLGQRNTEAFF
TRBJ2-1 - - TRBV7-9 TGTGCCAGCAGCTCCGACCTGGAGTCGAATGAGCAGTTCTTC CASSSDLESNEQFF
TRBJ1-2 few - TRBV9 TGTGCCAGCAGCGTAGTCGGGGGGAGCTATGGCTACACCTTC CASSVVGGSYGYTF
TRBJ2-3 few - TRBV11-3 TGTGCCAGCAGCTTAGGTCCTTCAGTGATAACAGATACGCAGTATTTT CASSLGPSVITDTQYF
TRBJ2-1 - - TRBV12-3/TRBV12-4 TGTGCCAGCAGTGATGATCTAGTCGTGCAGTTCTTC CASSDDLVVQFF
TRBJ1-6 - TRBD1 TRBV5-3 TGTGCCAGAAGCTTTGGGACAGGGGGTCATAATTCACCCCTCCACTTT CARSFGTGGHNSPLHF
TRBJ1-1 - - TRBV28 TGTGCCAGCAGCACAGATAACACTGAAGCTTTCTTT CASSTDNTEAFF
TRBJ2-1 - - TRBV21-1 TGTGCCGGCGACGTCCGGGACAGGTTTTTCTTCTTC CAGDVRDRFFFF
TRBJ2-2 - - TRBV27 TGTGCCAGCAGTCCGATTGGACAGCGGAACACCGGGGAGCTGTTTTTT CASSPIGQRNTGELFF